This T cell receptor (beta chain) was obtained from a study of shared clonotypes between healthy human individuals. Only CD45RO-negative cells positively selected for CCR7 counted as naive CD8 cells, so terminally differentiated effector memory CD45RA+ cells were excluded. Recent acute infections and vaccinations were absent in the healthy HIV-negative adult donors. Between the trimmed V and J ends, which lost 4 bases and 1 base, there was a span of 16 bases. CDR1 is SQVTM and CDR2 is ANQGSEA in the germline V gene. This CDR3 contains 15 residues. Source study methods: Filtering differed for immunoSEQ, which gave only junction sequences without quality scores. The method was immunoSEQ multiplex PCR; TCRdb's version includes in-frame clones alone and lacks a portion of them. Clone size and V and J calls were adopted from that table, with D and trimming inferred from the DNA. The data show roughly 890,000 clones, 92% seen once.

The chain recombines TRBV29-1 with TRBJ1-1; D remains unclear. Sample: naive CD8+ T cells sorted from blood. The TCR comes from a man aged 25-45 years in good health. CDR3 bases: TGCAGCGTTGTAGGTGCCCCACTTTCGAACACTGAAGCTTTCTTT. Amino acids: CSVVGAPLSNTEAFF.